What follows are 2 T cell receptor beta chains derived from one specimen sequenced in a study of identifying expanded T cells in peripheral blood. Profiled with immunoSEQ multiplex PCR; TCRdb holds only in-frame clones, not every one. The sample lists 85,000 to 100,000 clones; around 88% were seen once. Sample: blood. The receptors originated from a person aged 18-70 years in good health.

The rearrangement links TRBV9 to TRBJ2-1; tentative D call: TRBD1 (6 bases). Germline V CDR1 and CDR2: SGDLS, YYNGEE. There are 15 residues in the CDR3. The V gene lost 4 bases and the J gene lost 2 bases, with 13 bases spanning the gap. The CDR3 protein is CASSPRTETYNEQFF. DNA for the CDR3: TGTGCCAGCAGCCCCCGGACAGAAACCTACAATGAGCAGTTCTTC.

This rearrangement joins TRBV28 to TRBJ2-2; tentative D call: TRBD2 (5 bases). The CDR3 is 15 amino acids. Germline V gives CDR1 MDHEN, CDR2 SYDVKM. Trimming left V 2 bases short and J 6 bases short, with 13 bases between. The CDR3: CASSLPGLQSGELFF. The CDR3 DNA follows: TGTGCCAGCAGTTTACCAGGACTTCAATCCGGGGAGCTGTTTTTT.